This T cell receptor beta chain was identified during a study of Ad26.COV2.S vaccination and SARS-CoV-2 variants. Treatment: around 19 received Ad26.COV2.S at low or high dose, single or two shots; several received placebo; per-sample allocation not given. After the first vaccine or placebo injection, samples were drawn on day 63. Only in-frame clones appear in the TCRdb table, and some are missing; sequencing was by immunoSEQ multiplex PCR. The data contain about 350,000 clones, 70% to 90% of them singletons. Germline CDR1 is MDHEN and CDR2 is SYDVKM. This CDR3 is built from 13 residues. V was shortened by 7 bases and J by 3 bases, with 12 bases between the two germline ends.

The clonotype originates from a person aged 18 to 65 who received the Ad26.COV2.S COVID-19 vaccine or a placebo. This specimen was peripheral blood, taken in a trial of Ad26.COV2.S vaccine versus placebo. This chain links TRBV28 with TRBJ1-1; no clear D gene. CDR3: CASNLPSDTEAFF. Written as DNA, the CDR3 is TGTGCCAGCAATCTCCCGTCGGACACTGAAGCTTTCTTT.